This T cell receptor beta chain appears in the sequencing data of a study of blood T cell repertoires in COVID-19. Study details: The United States, Italy and Spain provided the acute and convalescent COVID-19 samples. Nucleic acid was either cDNA or gDNA, and it came from T cells, B-cell-depleted T cells, or PBMCs.

Germline lookup yields CDR1 KGHSH and CDR2 LQKENI. The CDR3 consists of 13 residues. V shed 5 bases, J shed 6 bases, and the junction held 6 bases outside the gene matches. Only in-frame clones appear in the TCRdb table, and some are missing; sequencing was by immunoSEQ multiplex PCR. The sample includes tens of thousands of clones, roughly four fifths of them seen just once. Sequenced: peripheral blood. This rearrangement joins TRBV18 to TRBJ1-1; 7 bases agree with TRBD1. The sequence was obtained from an elderly woman with acute or convalescent COVID-19. In nucleotides, the CDR3 is TGTGCCAGCTCAAAGACAGGGTCCGCTGAAGCTTTCTTT. Its translation is CASSKTGSAEAFF.